These 32 T cell receptor beta chains were all obtained from the same sample, sequenced in a study of cytomegalovirus exposure and HLA in healthy donors. The PCR employed 60 Vbeta primers together with 13 Jbeta primers. Libraries were prepared by immunoSEQ multiplex PCR; TCRdb keeps only in-frame clonotypes and omits some of them. Here the sample spans 150,000 to 200,000 clones, roughly 82% being singletons. Material for sequencing was PBMCs. The receptors come from a woman aged 45-65 years in good health and CMV-seronegative.

This clone appeared a few times. V gene TRBV7-8 combines with J gene TRBJ2-1; the match to TRBD2 covers 8 bases. Germline V gives CDR1 SGHVS, CDR2 FQNEAQ. The CDR3 extends over 15 amino acids. J lost 8 bases, V lost 3 bases, and 9 bases had no gene match. CDR3 DNA: TGTGCCAGCAGCTTGTGGGGTAGCGGGAAGGATGAGCAGTTCTTC. Amino acids: CASSLWGSGKDEQFF.

This clone showed up just a few times. The chain uses TRBV27 and TRBJ2-6, with TRBD1 matching 8 bases. Germline CDR1 reads MNHEY; CDR2 reads SMNVEV (reference sequence). Trimming at V came to 6 bases and at J to 1 base, leaving 17 bases not matched to a gene. The CDR3 extends over 20 amino acids. Written as DNA, the CDR3 is TGTGCCAGCAGACTCCTAGGGGATGGACAGGGTGGATCTGGGGCCAACGTCCTGACTTTC. Residues: CASRLLGDGQGGSGANVLTF.

J is TRBJ2-2 and V is TRBV7-6; weak D call: TRBD2 (7 bases). The V end lost 1 base, the J end lost 7 bases, and 13 bases lay between the germline ends. Germline V gene data show CDR1 as SGHVS and CDR2 as FNYEAQ. The CDR3 loop spans 15 amino acids. The CDR3 protein is CASSLEAGDIGELFF. DNA of the CDR3: TGTGCCAGCAGCTTAGAGGCGGGGGACATCGGGGAGCTGTTTTTT.

The rearrangement joins TRBV18 to TRBJ2-1; TRBD2 aligns across 8 bases. This CDR3 is 16 amino acids long. Germline V gene sequence: CDR1 KGHSH, CDR2 LQKENI. Trimming cost V 0 bases and J 4 bases; bases outside gene matches: 5. The CDR3 bases are TGTGCCAGCTCACCACCGGCGGGAGGAGGATACAATGAGCAGTTCTTC. It translates to CASSPPAGGGYNEQFF.

The CDR3 loop is CAGGVTDTQYF. The CDR3 DNA is TGTGCCGGCGGGGTCACAGATACGCAGTATTTT. The chain has TRBV2 and TRBJ2-3, with D tentatively TRBD2 (6 bases). The length of the CDR3 is 11 residues. The germline V gene has CDR1 SNHLY and CDR2 FYNNEI. The ends were cut back, 11 bases at V and 2 bases at J, with 8 bases in the middle.

The gene calls are TRBV7-2 and TRBJ1-1, with 7 positions matching TRBD1. The CDR3 consists of 14 residues. V lost 5 bases and J lost 4; bases outside the gene matches: 7. Germline values: CDR1 SGHTA, CDR2 FQGNSA. The CDR3 sequence is CASSRQGDGTEAFF. CDR3 nucleotide sequence: TGTGCCAGCAGCAGACAGGGAGATGGCACTGAAGCTTTCTTT. The full variable domain, with the rest looked up from reference TRBV7-2 and TRBJ1-1, is GAGVSQSPSNKVTEKGKDVELRCDPISGHTALYWYRQSLGQGLEFLIYFQGNSAPDKSGLPSDRFSAERTGGSVSTLTIQRTQQEDSAVYLCASSRQGDGTEAFFGQGTRLTVV.

The V gene is TRBV6-1, the J gene TRBJ2-1; tentatively, D is TRBD2 (5 bases). Per the germline V gene, CDR1 is MNHNS and CDR2 is SASEGT. This CDR3 has 14 amino acids. Trimming cost V 4 bases and J 14 bases, with 21 bases left between them. The CDR3, as DNA: TGTGCCAGCAGTGCCGGGGTTGCGGACCTAGGGAAGTTCTTC. Translated: CASSAGVADLGKFF.

This rearrangement joins TRBV9 to TRBJ1-1, with D perhaps matching TRBD1 (6 bases). The CDR3 consists of 15 residues. The germline CDR1 and CDR2 sequences are SGDLS and YYNGEE. V was cut by 0 bases and J by 6 bases, with 15 bases left in between. CDR3 sequence reads: CASSVGGGQGAEAFF. DNA of the CDR3: TGTGCCAGCAGCGTAGGGGGGGGGCAGGGAGCTGAAGCTTTCTTT.

The rearrangement uses TRBV7-9 and TRBJ1-3; D is possibly TRBD1 (6 bases). Trimming removed 4 bases from V and 0 bases from J, with 10 bases in between. The CDR3 is made up of 15 amino acids. The germline V gene encodes CDR1 SEHNR and CDR2 FQNEAQ (reference sequence). CDR3: CASSSRDNSGNTIYF. The CDR3, as DNA: TGTGCCAGCAGCTCCCGGGACAACTCTGGAAACACCATATATTTT.

The chain has TRBV4-1 and TRBJ2-5; 7 nucleotides match TRBD1. The CDR3 consists of 17 residues. Trimming at V came to 4 bases and at J to 1 base, leaving 12 bases not matched to a gene. Germline V gene lookup returns CDR1 MGHRA and CDR2 YSYEKL. The CDR3 bases are TGCGCCAGCAGCCGGCCTCCCATCGGGACAGCCCAAGAGACCCAGTACTTC. This translates into CASSRPPIGTAQETQYF.

This clone was seen just once. The CDR3, as DNA: TGTGCCAGCAGCTTAGTCGGGGACAGCTATGGCTACACCTTC. Amino acid sequence: CASSLVGDSYGYTF. This rearrangement joins TRBV7-9 to TRBJ1-2, with 7 bases fitting TRBD1. Germline values: CDR1 SEHNR, CDR2 FQNEAQ (reference sequence). Trimming took 1 base from V and 4 from J; bases not matched to a gene: 3. The CDR3 length is 14 residues.

This clone was detected only once. V and J are TRBV19 and TRBJ2-1; no clear D. V lost 3 bases, J lost 0 bases, and 6 bases lay in between. The germline V gene has CDR1 LNHDA and CDR2 SQIVND (reference sequence). The CDR3 has 14 residues. The CDR3 loop reads CASSILRSYNEQFF. The CDR3 bases are TGTGCCAGTAGTATCCTTCGCTCCTACAATGAGCAGTTCTTC.

Turning to this clone: A junction end diverges from the germline sequence, so it may reflect a read error. The gene calls are TRBV10-3 and TRBJ1-3; a weak D match, TRBD1 (5 bases). Germline V gene data show CDR1 as ENHRY and CDR2 as SYGVKD. The CDR3 has 16 residues. DNA of the CDR3: TGTGCCATCAGAGAGTTTGGACATAGCTCTGGAAACACCATATATTTT. Its protein is CAIREFGHSSGNTIYF.

This sequence joins TRBV19 and TRBJ2-7, with TRBD1 matching over 7 bases. The trim removed 3 bases at V and 0 bases at J, leaving 8 bases unmatched. CDR1 and CDR2 from the germline V gene are LNHDA and SQIVND (reference sequence). The CDR3 covers 16 residues. DNA of the CDR3: TGTGCCAGTAGTATTCGGGACAGCCCTTACTCCTACGAGCAGTACTTC. Translated: CASSIRDSPYSYEQYF.

The gene calls are TRBV4-1 and TRBJ2-3, with 10 nucleotides matching TRBD2. CDR3 length equals 16 residues. From germline, CDR1 is MGHRA and CDR2 YSYEKL. Trimming removed 2 bases from V and 2 bases from J; junction bases left unmatched: 4. Here the CDR3 DNA reads TGCGCCAGCAGCCAACTACTAGCGGGGAACACAGATACGCAGTATTTT. Its translation: CASSQLLAGNTDTQYF.

This chain joins TRBV28 and TRBJ2-7; 8 bases line up with TRBD1. With V trimmed by 4 bases and J by 2 bases, 10 bases remained unmatched. The CDR3 length is 16 residues. CDR1 MDHEN and CDR2 SYDVKM come from the germline V gene. The CDR3 coding sequence is TGTGCCAGCAGTTCATTACAGGGGGTAGGGGCCTACGAGCAGTACTTC. This gives the protein CASSSLQGVGAYEQYF.

The chain links TRBV15 to TRBJ2-5, with 8 bases lining up with TRBD1. The germline V gene has CDR1 LNHNV and CDR2 YYDKDF (reference sequence). This CDR3 is 18 amino acids long. The trim removed 0 bases at V and 1 base at J, leaving 10 bases unmatched. The CDR3 region is CATSRDQAGTGGQETQYF. In DNA, the CDR3 is TGTGCCACCAGCAGAGATCAAGCCGGAACAGGGGGCCAAGAGACCCAGTACTTC.

This clone was seen just once. The J gene is TRBJ1-5, the V gene TRBV5-1, with no clear D. CDR1 SGHRS and CDR2 YFSETQ come from the germline V gene. CDR3 length: 13 residues. Trimming shortened V by 0 bases and J by 5 bases, and 6 bases separated the two germline ends. The CDR3 reads CASSLASDQPQHF. CDR3 nucleotides: TGCGCCAGCAGCTTGGCCTCGGATCAGCCCCAGCATTTT.

The chain is built from TRBV7-2 and TRBJ2-2; 8 bases align to TRBD2. The V gene end was trimmed by 5 bases and the J gene end by 2 bases; junction bases not matched to a gene: 10. The CDR3 extends over 17 amino acids. The germline V gene has CDR1 SGHTA and CDR2 FQGNSA. The DNA of the CDR3 is TGTGCCAGCAGCCGAGGGGGACTAGTGAAAAACACCGGGGAGCTGTTTTTT. Its protein product is CASSRGGLVKNTGELFF.

The genes are TRBV5-6 and TRBJ2-3, with TRBD1 identical over 9 bases. This CDR3 comprises 14 residues. Germline CDR1 SGHDT, CDR2 YYEEEE. With 8 bases clipped from V and 7 bases from J, the junction kept 11 bases outside the gene matches. CDR3 residues: CASRPDRGLNTQYF. In DNA form, the CDR3 reads TGTGCCAGTCGTCCGGACAGGGGTTTGAATACGCAGTATTTT. The whole variable domain, filled in from reference TRBV5-6 and TRBJ2-3, reads DAGVTQSPTHLIKTRGQQVTLRCSPKSGHDTVSWYQQALGQGPQFIFQYYEEEERQRGNFPDRFSGHQFPNYSSELNVNALLLGDSALYLCASRPDRGLNTQYFGPGTRLTVL.

J is TRBJ2-2 and V is TRBV9, with TRBD1 identical over 11 bases. CDR1 is SGDLS and CDR2 is YYNGEE in the germline V gene. CDR3 length equals 16 residues. V shed 1 base and J 6 bases; nucleotides not matched to a gene: 5. The CDR3 spells CASSVRDRGVPGELFF. The CDR3 DNA is TGTGCCAGCAGCGTACGGGACAGGGGGGTCCCCGGGGAGCTGTTTTTT.

The rearrangement uses TRBV5-1 and TRBJ2-1, with a tentative D call TRBD2 (5 bases). Trimming shortened V by 1 base and J by 8 bases, and 13 bases separated the two germline ends. Per the germline V gene, CDR1 is SGHRS and CDR2 is YFSETQ. The CDR3 consists of 14 residues. This CDR3 is CASSLSVSVDEQFF. CDR3 sequence (DNA): TGCGCCAGCAGCTTGTCAGTTAGCGTCGATGAGCAGTTCTTC.

This chain uses TRBV28 with TRBJ2-7; 8 bases agree with TRBD2. There are 16 residues in the CDR3. Germline CDR1 reads MDHEN; CDR2 reads SYDVKM. The J segment lost 4 bases and the V segment lost 0 bases, leaving 8 bases of the junction unmatched. The DNA for the CDR3 is TGTGCCAGCAGTTTATGGAGCGGGAGATCGGGTTACGAGCAGTACTTC. Translating it yields CASSLWSGRSGYEQYF.

CDR3 protein: CASSQEERPTGEKLFF. CDR3 sequence (DNA): TGTGCCAGCAGCCAAGAAGAGAGGCCCACGGGGGAAAAACTGTTTTTT. The chain uses TRBV4-2 and TRBJ1-4; D is unresolved. Germline-derived CDR1 and CDR2 are LGHNA and YNFKEQ. The V gene lost 0 bases and the J gene lost 8 bases, with 16 bases spanning the gap. This CDR3 has 16 amino acids.

This clone was seen a few times. J is TRBJ1-2 and V is TRBV4-1, with 7 nucleotides matching TRBD1. CDR1 MGHRA and CDR2 YSYEKL come from the germline V gene. Trimming at V came to 1 base and at J to 2 bases, leaving 7 bases not matched to a gene. CDR3 length: 16 residues. The CDR3 loop is CASSQGGQASNYGYTF. The CDR3 nucleotides are TGCGCCAGCAGCCAAGGTGGACAGGCCTCAAACTATGGCTACACCTTC.

The V and J genes are TRBV18 and TRBJ1-2; TRBD1 might be the D (5 bases). The germline CDR1 and CDR2 sequences are KGHSH and LQKENI. The CDR3 loop spans 13 amino acids. The V gene lost 6 bases and the J gene lost 4 bases, with 12 bases spanning the gap. The CDR3 region is CASSQPDSYGYTF. The CDR3 DNA is TGTGCCAGCTCTCAACCTGACAGCTATGGCTACACCTTC.

V and J are TRBV5-4 and TRBJ2-1; D is possibly TRBD2 (7 bases). V was trimmed by 6 bases and J by 7 bases, leaving 17 bases between them. The CDR3 contains 14 residues. The germline gives CDR1 SGHNT, CDR2 YYREEE (reference sequence). Here the CDR3 DNA reads TGTGCCAGCACCGGTAGGACAGCGGGGAATGAGCAGTTCTTC. It translates to CASTGRTAGNEQFF.

This chain links TRBV28 with TRBJ1-4, with unresolved D. The germline V and J ends were trimmed by 2 bases and 8 bases, with 21 bases remaining between them. The CDR3 is made up of 17 amino acids. CDR1 is MDHEN, CDR2 SYDVKM, per germline. The CDR3 spells CASSLEPPGRLLEKLFF. In DNA form, the CDR3 reads TGTGCCAGCAGTTTAGAGCCTCCGGGTCGACTCCTCGAAAAACTGTTTTTT. The full variable domain, completed using reference TRBV28 and TRBJ1-4, is DVKVTQSSRYLVKRTGEKVFLECVQDMDHENMFWYRQDPGLGLRLIYFSYDVKMKEKGDIPEGYSVSREKKERFSLILESASTNQTSMYLCASSLEPPGRLLEKLFFGSGTQLSVL.

The chain has TRBV5-1 and TRBJ1-3; D is undetermined. The CDR3 runs 15 residues. V shed 3 bases and J shed 2 bases, with 12 bases lying between them. CDR1 is SGHRS and CDR2 is YFSETQ in the germline V gene. The CDR3 sequence: CASSSDPGTGNTIYF. The CDR3 bases are TGCGCCAGCAGCTCTGACCCGGGTACTGGAAACACCATATATTTT.

V is TRBV5-6 and J is TRBJ2-1; 11 bases map to TRBD2. The germline V gene has CDR1 SGHDT and CDR2 YYEEEE. This CDR3 comprises 18 residues. Losses at the gene ends were 1 base for V and 0 bases for J; bases not matched to a gene: 6. CDR3 in amino acids: CASSLTSGGLNSYNEQFF. CDR3 in DNA: TGTGCCAGCAGCTTGACTAGCGGGGGCTTAAACTCCTACAATGAGCAGTTCTTC.

The CDR3 here is CASSPSRDRAAYEQYF. CDR3 bases: TGTGCCAGCAGCCCGAGTCGGGACAGGGCGGCCTACGAGCAGTACTTC. The chain is built from TRBV7-3 and TRBJ2-7; 9 positions agree with TRBD1. The trim removed 5 bases at V and 2 bases at J, leaving 10 bases unmatched. The CDR3 is 16 amino acids. Germline assignment: CDR1 SGHTA and CDR2 FQGTGA.

The V and J genes are TRBV28 and TRBJ2-4; 9 bases line up with TRBD1. The V gene's germline CDR1 is MDHEN and CDR2 SYDVKM. V dropped 6 bases and J dropped 4; count of bases not matched to a gene: 4. The CDR3 covers 14 residues. CDR3 sequence reads: CASSQGQGKNIQYF. As DNA, the CDR3 is TGTGCCAGCAGCCAGGGACAGGGAAAAAACATTCAGTACTTC.